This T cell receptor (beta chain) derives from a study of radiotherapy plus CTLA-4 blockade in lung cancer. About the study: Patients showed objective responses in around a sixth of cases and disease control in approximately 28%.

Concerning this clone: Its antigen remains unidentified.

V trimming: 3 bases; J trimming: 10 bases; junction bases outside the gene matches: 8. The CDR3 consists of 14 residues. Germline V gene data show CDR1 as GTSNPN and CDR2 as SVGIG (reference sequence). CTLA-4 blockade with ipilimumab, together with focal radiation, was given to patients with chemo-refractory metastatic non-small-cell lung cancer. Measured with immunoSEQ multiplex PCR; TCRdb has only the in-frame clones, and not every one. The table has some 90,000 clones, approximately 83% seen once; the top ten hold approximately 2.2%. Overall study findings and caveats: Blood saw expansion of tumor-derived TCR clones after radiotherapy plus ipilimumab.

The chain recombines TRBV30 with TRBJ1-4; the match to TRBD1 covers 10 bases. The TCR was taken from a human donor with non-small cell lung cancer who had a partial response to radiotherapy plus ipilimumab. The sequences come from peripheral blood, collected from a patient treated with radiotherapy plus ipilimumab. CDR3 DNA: TGTGCCTGGAGCGCGCTCGGGACAGGGGTAAAACTGTTTTTT. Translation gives CAWSALGTGVKLFF.